The present T cell receptor (beta chain) was sequenced within a study of shared clonotypes between healthy human individuals. The protocol was immunoSEQ multiplex PCR, while the TCRdb copy is restricted to in-frame clones and leaves out a portion. The sample yields fewer than 2.5 million clones, 93% seen once. The V gene's germline CDR1 is MDHEN and CDR2 SYDVKM. This CDR3 spans 13 amino acids. V lost 4 bases to trimming and J lost 4 bases; unmatched junction nucleotides: 2. Of note for this clone: Other nucleotide sequences from this sample produce the same CDR3.

The chain couples TRBV28 to TRBJ1-2; TRBD1 matches 8 bases. This clonotype was sampled from a man between 18 and 29 years old in good health. Some clones in this sample may be carry-over from other donors' samples. Sequencing was performed on naive CD4+ T cells from PBMCs. The subset here: CD45RA+ positively selected. CDR3 nucleotides: TGTGCCAGCAGTTCAGGGGGCGGCTATGGCTACACCTTC. Translation gives CASSSGGGYGYTF.